This TCR beta chain was sequenced in a study of cytomegalovirus exposure and HLA in healthy donors. On the study more broadly: A data release that came early held roughly 85 million unique TCRs from HLA-typed donors.

The CDR3 is made up of 16 amino acids. Per the germline V gene, CDR1 is MGHRA and CDR2 is YSYEKL. V shed 1 base, J shed 6 bases, and the junction held 9 bases outside the gene matches. Primers: 60 Vbeta forward and 13 Jbeta reverse. Sequenced by immunoSEQ multiplex PCR; TCRdb stores in-frame clones only, minus some. Of 95,000 to 110,000 clones in the sample, about 71% were seen once. The chain joins TRBV4-1 to TRBJ2-3; 8 positions match TRBD2. Input material: PBMCs. This clonotype was sampled from a woman aged 45-59 years in good health and CMV-seronegative. CDR3 sequence (DNA): TGCGCCAGCAGCCAAGTCGCGGGGGGAATAGCCGATACGCAGTATTTT. Its protein product is CASSQVAGGIADTQYF.